Below are 9 T cell receptor beta chains sequenced from a single sample in a study of shared clonotypes between healthy human individuals. Some clones are missing from TCRdb's copy, which holds only in-frame ones; the method was immunoSEQ multiplex PCR. In the table there are around 700,000 clones, around 72% of which are singletons. Sequencing used memory CD4+ T cells sorted from blood. Specified subset: CD45RA-negative fraction. Receptors were obtained from a woman aged 25 to 39 in good health.

The chain uses TRBV9 and TRBJ1-3; D remains unclear. This CDR3 has 15 residues. Germline CDR1 SGDLS, CDR2 YYNGEE. The germline V and J ends were trimmed by 0 bases and 4 bases, with 11 bases remaining between them. The CDR3 sequence is CASSVAGNDGNTIYF. CDR3 nucleotide sequence: TGTGCCAGCAGCGTAGCAGGAAACGACGGAAACACCATATATTTT.

V usage is TRBV6-5 and J usage is TRBJ2-7, with D perhaps TRBD2 (6 bases). Between the trimmed V and J ends, which lost 5 bases and 0 bases, there was a span of 11 bases. Germline-derived CDR1 and CDR2 are MNHEY and SVGAGI. The CDR3 runs to 14 residues. The CDR3 DNA reads as TGTGCCAGCAGTCCGGACTACTACTCCTACGAGCAGTACTTC. This gives the protein CASSPDYYSYEQYF.

CDR3 in DNA: TGTGCCAGCAGCCAAGCTAACGGGGAGCTGTTTTTT. The encoded protein is CASSQANGELFF. The chain carries TRBV14 and TRBJ2-2; D is unresolved. This CDR3 has 12 amino acids. Per the germline V gene, CDR1 is SGHDN and CDR2 is FVKESK. Trimming pared 1 base from V and 7 bases from J, leaving 4 bases between.

This clone was counted a single time. The chain employs TRBV5-1 and TRBJ2-2, with D maybe TRBD2 (5 bases). Germline assignment: CDR1 SGHRS and CDR2 YFSETQ. The length of the CDR3 is 14 residues. V lost 4 bases, J lost 9 bases, and 16 bases lay in between. The CDR3 is CASSPLRDFRELFF. In DNA, the CDR3 is TGCGCCAGCAGCCCTCTTCGGGATTTCCGGGAGCTGTTTTTT.

This chain uses TRBV27 with TRBJ1-5; the D gene is possibly TRBD1 (6 bases). Germline loops: CDR1 MNHEY, CDR2 SMNVEV (reference sequence). This CDR3 comprises 19 residues. Between the trimmed V and J ends, which lost 9 bases and 0 bases, there was a span of 27 bases. In DNA form, the CDR3 reads TGTGCCAGGAGAGTCTTGGGGACAAACATAGTCAATAGCAATCAGCCCCAGCATTTT. This gives the protein CARRVLGTNIVNSNQPQHF.

This clone was counted a few times. This chain links TRBV27 with TRBJ2-7, with 7 bases matching TRBD2. This CDR3 region has 14 residues. After removal of 3 bases from V and 2 bases from J, the junction contained 4 bases not matched to a gene. Looked up from germline, CDR1 is MNHEY and CDR2 is SMNVEV (reference sequence). The CDR3 spells CASSFAGTTYEQYF. Here the CDR3 DNA reads TGTGCCAGCAGTTTCGCCGGGACTACCTACGAGCAGTACTTC.

V is TRBV28 and J is TRBJ2-7; D remains ambiguous. The V end lost 4 bases, the J end lost 6 bases, and 7 bases lay between the germline ends. Germline CDR1 reads MDHEN; CDR2 reads SYDVKM. CDR3 size: 11 residues. Here the CDR3 DNA reads TGTGCCAGCAGTTATAAGGGCGAGCAGTACTTC. Amino acid sequence: CASSYKGEQYF.

This chain uses TRBV29-1 with TRBJ1-1; 8 bases map to TRBD1. The J segment lost 11 bases and the V segment lost 4 bases, leaving 9 bases of the junction unmatched. CDR1 is SQVTM, CDR2 ANQGSEA, per germline. The CDR3 covers 12 residues. The CDR3 region is CSVVDRVDRAFF. The CDR3 nucleotides read TGCAGCGTTGTGGACAGGGTCGACAGGGCTTTCTTT.

This clone was seen repeatedly, ten times or more. The V and J genes are TRBV6-4 and TRBJ2-3; D could derive from TRBD1 or TRBD2 (5 bases each). This CDR3 region has 14 residues. CDR1 MRHNA and CDR2 SNTAGT come from the germline V gene. Trimming took off 3 bases at V and 2 bases at J, with 9 bases between the two ends. The CDR3 spells CASSEGPLTDTQYF. The DNA for the CDR3 is TGTGCCAGCAGTGAGGGACCGCTCACAGATACGCAGTATTTT.